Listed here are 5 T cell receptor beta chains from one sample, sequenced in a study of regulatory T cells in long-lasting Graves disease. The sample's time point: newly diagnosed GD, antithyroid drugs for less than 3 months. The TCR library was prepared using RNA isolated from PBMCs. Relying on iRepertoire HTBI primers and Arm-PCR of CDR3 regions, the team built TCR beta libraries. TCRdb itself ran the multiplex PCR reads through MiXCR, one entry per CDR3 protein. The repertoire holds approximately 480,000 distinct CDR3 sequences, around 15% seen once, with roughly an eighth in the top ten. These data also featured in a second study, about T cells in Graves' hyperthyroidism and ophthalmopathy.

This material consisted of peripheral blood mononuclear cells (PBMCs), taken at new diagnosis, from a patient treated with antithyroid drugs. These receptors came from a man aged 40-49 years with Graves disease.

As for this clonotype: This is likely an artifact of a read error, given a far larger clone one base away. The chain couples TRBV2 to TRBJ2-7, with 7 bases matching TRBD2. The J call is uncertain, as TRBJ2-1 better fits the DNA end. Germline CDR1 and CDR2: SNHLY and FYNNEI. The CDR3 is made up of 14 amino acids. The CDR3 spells CASSLREDYNGQFF. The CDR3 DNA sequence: TGTGCCAGCAGTCTTCGGGAGGACTACAATGGGCAGTTCTTC.

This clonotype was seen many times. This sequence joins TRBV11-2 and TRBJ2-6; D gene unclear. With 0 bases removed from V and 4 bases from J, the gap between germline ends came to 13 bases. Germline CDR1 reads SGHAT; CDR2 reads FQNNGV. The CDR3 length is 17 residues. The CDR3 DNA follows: TGTGCCAGCAGCTTAGATCCATTTAGGACCGGGGCCAACGTCCTGACTTTC. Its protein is CASSLDPFRTGANVLTF.

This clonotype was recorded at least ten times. CDR3 DNA: TGCAGCGTTGCGGATCGTGGGAGGCGAGAGACCCAGTACTTC. This codes for CSVADRGRRETQYF. J is TRBJ2-5 and V is TRBV29-1, with TRBD2 as a possible D gene (6 bases). The V gene lost 4 bases and the J gene lost 4 bases, with 16 bases spanning the gap. The CDR3 has 14 amino acids. Per germline, CDR1 SQVTM and CDR2 ANQGSEA. Based on the CDR3 plus reference TRBV29-1 and TRBJ2-5, the full variable domain is SAVISQKPSRDICQRGTSLTIQCQVDSQVTMMFWYRQQPGQSLTLIATANQGSEATYESGFVIDKFPISRPNLTFSTLTVSNMSPEDSSIYLCSVADRGRRETQYFGPGTRLLVL.

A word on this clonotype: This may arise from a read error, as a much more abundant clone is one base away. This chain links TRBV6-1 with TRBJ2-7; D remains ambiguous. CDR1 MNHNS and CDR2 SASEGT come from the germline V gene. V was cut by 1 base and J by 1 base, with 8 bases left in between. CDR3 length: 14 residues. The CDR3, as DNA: TGTGCCAGCAGTGAAGTGTACAGTTCCTACGAGCAGTACTTC. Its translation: CASSEVYSSYEQYF.

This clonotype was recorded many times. CDR3 nucleotide sequence: TGTGCCAGCAGCTTAGGGTCAGGGGCAAAGAACACTGAAGCTTTCTTT. Translation gives CASSLGSGAKNTEAFF. The chain employs TRBV7-6 and TRBJ1-1; possible D gene TRBD1, 6 bases. V was clipped by 1 base and J by 1 base, with 13 bases between them. From germline, CDR1 is SGHVS and CDR2 FNYEAQ. This CDR3 spans 16 amino acids.